A single T cell receptor (beta chain) is shown here with its context. Adult donors, all healthy and HIV-negative, had no recent acute infections or vaccinations. These data are taken from a study of shared clonotypes between healthy human individuals. Study information: Researchers assigned three CD4 naive, three CD4 memory, two CD8 naive and one CD8 memory plate to each donor.

The V gene lost 1 base and the J gene lost 2 bases, with 8 bases spanning the gap. The length of the CDR3 is 14 residues. Germline CDR1 and CDR2: SGHAT and FQDESV (reference sequence). Sequencing was performed with immunoSEQ multiplex PCR; in TCRdb, only in-frame clones are kept and a portion is missing. Here the sample spans a few hundred thousand clones, approximately 70% being singletons. The chain couples TRBV11-1 to TRBJ1-2; no definite D call. Sequenced material: memory CD4+ T cells sorted from blood. Specified subset: CD45RA-negative fraction. The receptor was isolated from a man aged 25 to 45 in good health. CDR3 nucleotides: TGTGCCAGCAGCTTAGAACGGGAGAACTATGGCTACACCTTC. It translates to CASSLERENYGYTF.